These 20 T cell receptor beta chains originate from one sample sequenced in a study of technical replicates of blood from a few donors. The protocol was immunoSEQ multiplex PCR, while the TCRdb copy is restricted to in-frame clones and leaves out a portion. The sample lists 75,000 or so clones; around 95% were seen once. Material for sequencing was T cells isolated from PBMCs. The receptors stem from a human donor in good health.

This clone has a single count. V is TRBV5-8 and J is TRBJ2-7; TRBD2 matches 13 bases. CDR3 length equals 20 residues. CDR1 is SGHTS, CDR2 YDEGEE, per germline. V was clipped by 3 bases and J by 0 bases; unmatched bases: 15. Here the CDR3 reads CASSSNTGLAGQHYSYEQYF. The DNA for the CDR3 is TGTGCCAGCAGCTCAAATACGGGACTAGCGGGACAACACTACTCCTACGAGCAGTACTTC.

The rearrangement links TRBV2 to TRBJ1-3; TRBD1 agrees at 9 bases. In germline, CDR1 is SNHLY, CDR2 FYNNEI. This CDR3 comprises 13 residues. J was trimmed by 5 bases and V by 8 bases; bases with no gene match: 4. The CDR3 region is CASGGTGRNTIYF. CDR3 DNA: TGTGCCAGCGGCGGGACAGGGAGAAACACCATATATTTT.

The chain couples TRBV6-1 to TRBJ1-4; TRBD1 is a possible D gene (5 bases). In germline, CDR1 is MNHNS, CDR2 SASEGT. CDR3 length: 15 amino acids. The V end lost 7 bases, the J end lost 10 bases, and 22 bases lay between the germline ends. The CDR3 here is CASKAGTSDLGKLFF. CDR3 DNA: TGTGCCAGCAAAGCCGGGACTTCGGATCTTGGAAAACTGTTTTTT.

V is TRBV2 and J is TRBJ2-2, with 7 nucleotides matching TRBD1. In germline, CDR1 is SNHLY, CDR2 FYNNEI. This CDR3 region has 16 residues. The V gene end was trimmed by 6 bases and the J gene end by 3 bases; junction bases not matched to a gene: 10. CDR3 in DNA: TGTGCCAGCAGGTTTACAGGGGCTAAGGACACCGGGGAGCTGTTTTTT. As protein: CASRFTGAKDTGELFF.

V gene TRBV5-6 combines with J gene TRBJ2-7, with a possible D match to TRBD1 (5 bases). Per germline, CDR1 SGHDT and CDR2 YYEEEE. The CDR3 extends over 12 amino acids. V was cut by 6 bases and J by 4 bases, with 11 bases left in between. CDR3 protein: CASNQGRYEQYF. CDR3 in DNA: TGTGCCAGCAACCAGGGTAGATACGAGCAGTACTTC.

The chain carries TRBV5-1 and TRBJ2-7, with D perhaps matching TRBD1 (5 bases). The V gene lost 0 bases and the J gene lost 6 bases, with 16 bases spanning the gap. Germline loops: CDR1 SGHRS, CDR2 YFSETQ. The CDR3 length is 15 residues. The CDR3 region is CASSLEGASWGEQYF. DNA for the CDR3: TGCGCCAGCAGCTTGGAAGGGGCTAGTTGGGGCGAGCAGTACTTC.

The rearrangement uses TRBV7-3 and TRBJ2-1; 8 bases match TRBD2. Germline V gives CDR1 SGHTA, CDR2 FQGTGA. The CDR3 runs 14 residues. The ends lost 5 bases at V and 5 bases at J; junction bases unmatched: 5. The CDR3 region is CASSPGLVHNEQFF. The CDR3 nucleotides read TGTGCCAGCAGCCCGGGACTAGTCCACAATGAGCAGTTCTTC.

The chain combines TRBV11-2 with TRBJ2-1; 10 bases line up with TRBD2. The CDR3 extends over 16 amino acids. Trimming removed 4 bases from V and 2 bases from J; junction bases left unmatched: 5. Germline V CDR1 and CDR2: SGHAT, FQNNGV. CDR3 in amino acids: CASSSITSGAYNEQFF. For the CDR3, the DNA is TGTGCCAGCAGCTCAATAACTAGCGGGGCCTACAATGAGCAGTTCTTC.

The CDR3 DNA is TGTGCCACCTCGGGCAGGGGTCTTCAAGCTTTCTTT. It codes for CATSGRGLQAFF. The chain employs TRBV7-9 and TRBJ1-1; tentatively, D is TRBD1 (6 bases). V was pared by 10 bases and J by 9 bases, with 18 bases between. Germline lookup yields CDR1 SEHNR and CDR2 FQNEAQ (reference sequence). This CDR3 contains 12 residues. Full variable domain (missing parts from reference TRBV7-9 and TRBJ1-1): DTGVSQNPRHKITKRGQNVTFRCDPISEHNRLYWYRQTLGQGPEFLTYFQNEAQLEKSRLLSDRFSAERPKGSFSTLEIQRTEQGDSAMYLCATSGRGLQAFFGQGTRLTVV.

The CDR3 loop reads CASSVVFGELFF. The CDR3 DNA reads TGTGCCAGCAGCGTTGTCTTCGGGGAGCTGTTTTTT. The rearrangement links TRBV9 to TRBJ2-2, with D hard to call. This CDR3 has 12 amino acids. Germline CDR1 and CDR2: SGDLS and YYNGEE. V shed 2 bases and J shed 7 bases, with 6 bases lying between them.

The J gene is TRBJ1-2, the V gene TRBV2; D is uncertain. The V end was cut by 7 bases, the J end by 3 bases, with 15 bases between. In germline, CDR1 is SNHLY, CDR2 FYNNEI. There are 14 residues in the CDR3. CDR3 protein: CASNDIDTYYGYTF. The CDR3 nucleotides are TGTGCCAGCAACGATATCGACACCTACTATGGCTACACCTTC.

The CDR3 sequence is CASSQAPPRELSTEAFF. For the CDR3, the DNA is TGTGCCAGCAGCCAAGCCCCGCCGCGCGAGCTGAGCACTGAAGCTTTCTTT. This chain links TRBV4-2 with TRBJ1-1, with D unresolved. The CDR3 contains 17 residues. Per germline, CDR1 LGHNA and CDR2 YNFKEQ. Trimming cost V 1 base and J 4 bases, with 19 bases left between them.

V usage is TRBV6-1 and J usage is TRBJ1-2; unclear D gene. CDR1 is MNHNS and CDR2 is SASEGT in the germline V gene. Deletions cut 2 bases from V and 0 bases from J, with 10 bases between. This CDR3 is 15 amino acids long. Here the CDR3 reads CASSELQLPNYGYTF. The CDR3 region has the DNA TGTGCCAGCAGTGAACTACAGCTTCCTAACTATGGCTACACCTTC.

The chain couples TRBV2 to TRBJ1-2; D might be TRBD1 (6 bases). The germline V and J ends were trimmed by 4 bases and 6 bases, with 9 bases remaining between them. Germline V gives CDR1 SNHLY, CDR2 FYNNEI. There are 12 residues in the CDR3. CDR3 nucleotide sequence: TGTGCCAGCAGTGGACAGGCTAATGGCTACACCTTC. This sequence encodes CASSGQANGYTF.

The rearrangement uses TRBV28 and TRBJ1-1; 9 nucleotides agree with TRBD1. Unmatched junction bases numbered 11, after V lost 4 bases and J lost 11 bases. The CDR3 contains 14 residues. Germline CDR1 MDHEN, CDR2 SYDVKM. CDR3: CASSSPTGGADAFF. As DNA, the CDR3 is TGTGCCAGCAGTTCACCAACAGGGGGCGCGGATGCTTTCTTT.

The chain couples TRBV11-2 to TRBJ2-7; weak D call: TRBD1 (5 bases). Germline CDR1 SGHAT, CDR2 FQNNGV. The CDR3 covers 15 residues. The germline V and J ends were trimmed by 4 bases and 0 bases, with 13 bases remaining between them. The CDR3 region has the DNA TGTGCCAGCAGCTCACAGGTTTATCGCTCCTACGAGCAGTACTTC. It is translated as CASSSQVYRSYEQYF.

The chain has TRBV29-1 and TRBJ2-3; 7 nucleotides agree with TRBD2. J lost 0 bases, V lost 6 bases, and 6 bases had no gene match. CDR1 and CDR2 (germline): SQVTM, ANQGSEA. The CDR3 consists of 14 residues. The CDR3 protein is CSVLPAGSTDTQYF. The CDR3 nucleotides are TGCAGCGTCCTTCCAGCGGGGAGCACAGATACGCAGTATTTT.

The chain uses TRBV4-1 and TRBJ2-5; a possible D gene is TRBD1 (6 bases). Germline V gene data show CDR1 as MGHRA and CDR2 as YSYEKL. The V gene lost 2 bases and the J gene lost 5 bases, with 12 bases spanning the gap. The CDR3 loop spans 14 amino acids. The CDR3: CASSQNRVRETQYF. CDR3 sequence (DNA): TGCGCCAGCAGCCAAAACAGGGTCCGGGAGACCCAGTACTTC.

This chain joins TRBV18 and TRBJ2-2; D is uncertain. The germline CDR1 and CDR2 sequences are KGHSH and LQKENI. CDR3 size: 16 residues. Trimming removed 3 bases at V and 0 bases at J, with 11 bases between. In DNA form, the CDR3 reads TGTGCCAGCTCACCGTTCGGTTCCGCGAACACCGGGGAGCTGTTTTTT. Translated, it gives CASSPFGSANTGELFF. The full variable domain, with the rest looked up from reference TRBV18 and TRBJ2-2, is NAGVMQNPRHLVRRRGQEARLRCSPMKGHSHVYWYRQLPEEGLKFMVYLQKENIIDESGMPKERFSAEFPKEGPSILRIQQVVRGDSAAYFCASSPFGSANTGELFFGEGSRLTVL.

This sequence joins TRBV29-1 and TRBJ2-2, with TRBD2 identical over 7 bases. The CDR3 has 16 residues. The germline V gene encodes CDR1 SQVTM and CDR2 ANQGSEA. V was clipped by 4 bases and J by 6 bases; unmatched bases: 14. For the CDR3, the DNA is TGCAGCGTTGCGGGTTCGGGGGAGGGCCGGGCCGGGGAGCTGTTTTTT. This codes for CSVAGSGEGRAGELFF.